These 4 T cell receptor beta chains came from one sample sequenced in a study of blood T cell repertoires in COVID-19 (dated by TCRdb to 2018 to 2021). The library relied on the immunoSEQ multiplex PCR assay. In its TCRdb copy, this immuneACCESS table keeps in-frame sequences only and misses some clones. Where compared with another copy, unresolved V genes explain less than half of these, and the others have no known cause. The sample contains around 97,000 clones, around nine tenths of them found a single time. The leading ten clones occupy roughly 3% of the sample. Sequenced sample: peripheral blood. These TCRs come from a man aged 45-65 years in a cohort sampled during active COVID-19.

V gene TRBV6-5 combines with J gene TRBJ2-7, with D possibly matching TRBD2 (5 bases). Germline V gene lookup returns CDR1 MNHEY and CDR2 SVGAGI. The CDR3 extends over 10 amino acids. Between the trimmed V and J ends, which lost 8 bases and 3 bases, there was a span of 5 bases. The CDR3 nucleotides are TGTGCCAGCGGAGGCTACGAGCAGTACGTC. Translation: CASGGYEQYV.

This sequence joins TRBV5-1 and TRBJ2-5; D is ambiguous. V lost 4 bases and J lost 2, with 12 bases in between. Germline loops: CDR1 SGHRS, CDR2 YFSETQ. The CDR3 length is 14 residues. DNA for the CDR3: TGCGCCAGCAGCCCCAGACAAGCTCAAGAGACCCAGTACTTC. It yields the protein CASSPRQAQETQYF.

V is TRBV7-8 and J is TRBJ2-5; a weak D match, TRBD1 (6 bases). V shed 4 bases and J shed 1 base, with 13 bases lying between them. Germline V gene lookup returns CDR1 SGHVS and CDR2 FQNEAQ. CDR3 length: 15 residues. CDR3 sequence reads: CASSSLQGFQETQYF. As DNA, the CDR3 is TGTGCCAGCAGCTCTTTACAGGGATTCCAAGAGACCCAGTACTTC.

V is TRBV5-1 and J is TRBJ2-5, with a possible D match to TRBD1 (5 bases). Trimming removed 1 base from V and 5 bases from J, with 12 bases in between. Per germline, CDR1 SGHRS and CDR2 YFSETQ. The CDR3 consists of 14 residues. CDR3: CASSLQGSRETQYF. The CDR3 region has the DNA TGCGCCAGCAGCTTGCAGGGTAGTAGGGAGACCCAGTACTTC. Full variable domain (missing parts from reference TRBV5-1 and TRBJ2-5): KAGVTQTPRYLIKTRGQQVTLSCSPISGHRSVSWYQQTPGQGLQFLFEYFSETQRNKGNFPGRFSGRQFSNSRSEMNVSTLELGDSALYLCASSLQGSRETQYFGPGTRLLVL.